Presented here are 30 T cell receptor beta chains from one specimen sequenced in a study of identical twins. One entry per CDR3 protein, called by TCRdb with MiXCR from the 5' RACE reads. The sample gives about 810,000 distinct CDR3 sequences, more than 9% of which show up once; roughly 1.5% is in the top ten. Separately, the same data were catalogued under a study of yellow fever vaccine responses in identical twins.

Sequences were obtained from PBMCs. These receptor sequences come from a woman aged 18-29 years in good health.

The CDR3 bases are TGTGCCAGCAGCCAAAGGGGGGCCGGGGAGCTGTTTTTT. Amino acids: CASSQRGAGELFF. The chain has TRBV3-1 and TRBJ2-2; the D call may be TRBD1 or TRBD2 (6 bases each). The CDR3 length is 13 residues. V was shortened by 2 bases and J by 6 bases, with 7 bases between the two germline ends. CDR1 and CDR2 from the germline V gene are LGHDT and YNNKEL (reference sequence).

This clonotype has at least ten counts. J is TRBJ2-1 and V is TRBV5-1; the D call may be TRBD1 or TRBD2 (6 bases each). The CDR3 totals 16 residues. Germline-derived CDR1 and CDR2 are SGHRS and YFSETQ. Trimming stripped 0 bases from V and 4 bases from J, with 14 bases between. The CDR3 here is CASSLGRGGPYNEQFF. CDR3 nucleotide sequence: TGCGCCAGCAGCTTGGGAAGAGGGGGGCCATACAATGAGCAGTTCTTC.

The V call is TRBV6-5, the J call TRBJ1-1; D gene uncertain. Germline CDR1 and CDR2: MNHEY and SVGAGI. Trimming cost V 0 bases and J 1 base, with 9 bases left between them. The CDR3 sequence is 15 residues long. CDR3 nucleotides: TGTGCCAGCAGTTACTCGGCCGGCCCGAACACTGAAGCTTTCTTT. Its translation: CASSYSAGPNTEAFF.

This clonotype was detected only a few times. V is TRBV28 and J is TRBJ2-1; TRBD1 or TRBD2 may be the D gene (5 bases each). The V and J ends lost 7 bases and 9 bases respectively, with 19 bases between them. From germline, CDR1 is MDHEN and CDR2 SYDVKM. This CDR3 has 14 residues. The CDR3 loop is CASNLYNEGTEQFF. The DNA of the CDR3 is TGTGCCAGCAATCTATACAACGAGGGGACTGAGCAGTTCTTC. The full variable domain, with the rest looked up from reference TRBV28 and TRBJ2-1, is DVKVTQSSRYLVKRTGEKVFLECVQDMDHENMFWYRQDPGLGLRLIYFSYDVKMKEKGDIPEGYSVSREKKERFSLILESASTNQTSMYLCASNLYNEGTEQFFGPGTRLTVL.

The chain combines TRBV29-1 with TRBJ2-1; the D is unclear. V dropped 1 base and J dropped 3 bases, with 13 bases sitting between them. The germline CDR1 and CDR2 sequences are SQVTM and ANQGSEA. The CDR3 contains 15 residues. The CDR3 sequence: CSVEVGSSLYNEQFF. The CDR3 nucleotides are TGCAGCGTTGAAGTAGGAAGTTCCCTCTACAATGAGCAGTTCTTC.

This clonotype was seen at least ten times. This sequence joins TRBV5-1 and TRBJ2-3; 8 bases fit TRBD1. The junction had 9 bases not matched to a gene; V was cut back by 0 bases and J by 6 bases. There are 16 residues in the CDR3. Germline V gene sequence: CDR1 SGHRS, CDR2 YFSETQ. The CDR3 nucleotides read TGCGCCAGCAGCTTGGGGTCCGCAGGGGGCTCGGATACGCAGTATTTT. It codes for CASSLGSAGGSDTQYF.

The J gene is TRBJ1-2, the V gene TRBV2, with D perhaps matching TRBD1 (5 bases). This CDR3 has 17 residues. The germline V gene encodes CDR1 SNHLY and CDR2 FYNNEI. The V and J ends lost 3 bases and 1 base respectively, with 18 bases between them. The CDR3, as DNA: TGTGCCAGCAGTGACAGGCGGAGGGACCTTCTTAACTATGGCTACACCTTC. Translating it yields CASSDRRRDLLNYGYTF.

The chain combines TRBV18 with TRBJ2-7, with D possibly being TRBD1 (5 bases). Germline values: CDR1 KGHSH, CDR2 LQKENI. This CDR3 spans 14 amino acids. Trimming removed 3 bases from V and 4 bases from J, with 13 bases in between. The CDR3 DNA reads as TGTGCCAGCTCACCCCGACAGTCCTTATACGAGCAGTACTTC. Protein sequence: CASSPRQSLYEQYF.

The chain employs TRBV6-1 and TRBJ1-3; TRBD1 is a possible D gene (6 bases). This CDR3 contains 15 residues. Germline V gene lookup returns CDR1 MNHNS and CDR2 SASEGT. Trimming pared 6 bases from V and 0 bases from J, leaving 12 bases between. In nucleotides, the CDR3 is TGTGCCAGCAGCGAGACAGGCCACTCTGGAAACACCATATATTTT. This translates into CASSETGHSGNTIYF.

This clonotype has more than one count but fewer than ten. This rearrangement joins TRBV5-1 to TRBJ2-3; possibly TRBD1 for D (6 bases). The CDR3 is made up of 15 amino acids. Per the germline V gene, CDR1 is SGHRS and CDR2 is YFSETQ. Trimming removed 3 bases from V and 6 bases from J, with 17 bases in between. The CDR3 region is CASSSQGRPLDTQYF. Here the CDR3 DNA reads TGCGCCAGCAGCTCTCAGGGGAGACCCTTGGATACGCAGTATTTT. Combining the CDR3 with reference TRBV5-1 and TRBJ2-3 gives the whole variable domain KAGVTQTPRYLIKTRGQQVTLSCSPISGHRSVSWYQQTPGQGLQFLFEYFSETQRNKGNFPGRFSGRQFSNSRSEMNVSTLELGDSALYLCASSSQGRPLDTQYFGPGTRLTVL.

This clonotype was seen a few times. The chain uses TRBV7-2 and TRBJ2-1; 12 bases map to TRBD2. The junction had 2 bases not matched to a gene; V was cut back by 5 bases and J by 6 bases. This CDR3 has 14 amino acids. Germline CDR1 reads SGHTA; CDR2 reads FQGNSA. The chain's CDR3 is CASSPTSGGNEQFF. The CDR3 DNA is TGTGCCAGCAGCCCGACTAGCGGGGGCAATGAGCAGTTCTTC.

This clonotype showed up just a few times. The CDR3 nucleotides are TGTGCCAGCAGCCGTTTGGCGGGGTCTCACACAGATACGCAGTATTTT. Translating it yields CASSRLAGSHTDTQYF. J is TRBJ2-3 and V is TRBV5-5, with D possibly matching TRBD2 (6 bases). Per the germline V gene, CDR1 is SGHKS and CDR2 is YYEKEE (reference sequence). Trimming took off 4 bases at V and 2 bases at J, with 17 bases between the two ends. This CDR3 has 16 amino acids.

This clonotype was counted at least ten times. The J gene is TRBJ2-1, the V gene TRBV10-3; D is perhaps TRBD1 or TRBD2 (6 bases each). CDR1 is ENHRY and CDR2 is SYGVKD in the germline V gene. The CDR3 contains 12 residues. The V end lost 6 bases, the J end lost 7 bases, and 10 bases lay between the germline ends. The DNA of the CDR3 is TGTGCCATCAGGGGGGGCGGGAATGAGCAGTTCTTC. This translates into CAIRGGGNEQFF.

The chain employs TRBV6-1 and TRBJ2-1; D perhaps matches TRBD1 (6 bases). CDR3 size: 15 residues. V was clipped by 3 bases and J by 8 bases, with 17 bases between them. Germline V CDR1 and CDR2: MNHNS, SASEGT. The chain's CDR3 is CASSDTGTPIDEQFF. CDR3 bases: TGTGCCAGCAGTGATACCGGGACACCTATAGATGAGCAGTTCTTC.

This rearrangement joins TRBV5-1 to TRBJ2-7; 16 bases line up with TRBD2. The V segment lost 4 bases and the J segment 6 bases; nucleotides outside the gene matches: 13. Germline V gene sequence: CDR1 SGHRS, CDR2 YFSETQ. This CDR3 is built from 18 residues. In DNA form, the CDR3 reads TGCGCCAGCAGCCCGGGACTAGCGGGGGGGTCGTTGGTTCGCGAGCAGTACGTC. This gives the protein CASSPGLAGGSLVREQYV.

This sequence joins TRBV20-1 and TRBJ2-7, with 10 bases matching TRBD2. The CDR3 has 14 residues. Germline lookup yields CDR1 DFQATT and CDR2 SNEGSKA (reference sequence). J lost 3 bases, V lost 5 bases, and 7 bases had no gene match. The CDR3, as DNA: TGCAGTGCTGTAAGCGGGAGGGCCGTCTACGAGCAGTACTTC. Translation: CSAVSGRAVYEQYF.

This clonotype was counted only a few times. The V and J genes are TRBV20-1 and TRBJ2-7, with D tentatively TRBD1 (5 bases). Germline-derived CDR1 and CDR2 are DFQATT and SNEGSKA (reference sequence). This CDR3 contains 11 residues. Trimming stripped 6 bases from V and 3 bases from J, with 9 bases between. CDR3 sequence reads: CSARQFYEQYV. In DNA, the CDR3 is TGCAGTGCGCGACAGTTCTACGAGCAGTACGTC.

The CDR3 DNA sequence: TGTGCCAGCAGTGAATTGGGGATACCGGGACTAGTAACGTACTTC. This codes for CASSELGIPGLVTYF. The rearrangement uses TRBV2 and TRBJ2-4, with 8 bases aligning to TRBD2. The length of the CDR3 is 15 residues. The V gene end was trimmed by 2 bases and the J gene end by 15 bases; junction bases not matched to a gene: 15. Germline V gives CDR1 SNHLY, CDR2 FYNNEI. Full variable domain (rest looked up from reference TRBV2 and TRBJ2-4): EPEVTQTPSHQVTQMGQEVILRCVPISNHLYFYWYRQILGQKVEFLVSFYNNEISEKSEIFDDQFSVERPDGSNFTLKIRSTKLEDSAMYFCASSELGIPGLVTYFGAGTRLSVL.

The V gene is TRBV15, the J gene TRBJ2-1; 7 bases match TRBD1. The CDR3 runs 16 residues. J was trimmed by 3 bases and V by 7 bases; bases with no gene match: 12. CDR1 is LNHNV, CDR2 YYDKDF, per germline (reference sequence). The chain's CDR3 is CATISDRQSGYNEQFF. The DNA of the CDR3 is TGTGCCACCATTTCGGACAGGCAAAGCGGCTACAATGAGCAGTTCTTC.

A few counts support this clonotype. The chain employs TRBV20-1 and TRBJ2-3; 8 bases fit TRBD2. The CDR3 sequence is 17 residues long. Per the germline V gene, CDR1 is DFQATT and CDR2 is SNEGSKA (reference sequence). The ends lost 0 bases at V and 4 bases at J; junction bases unmatched: 12. The CDR3 loop reads CSAREKREGYLADTQYF. In DNA form, the CDR3 reads TGCAGTGCTAGAGAAAAACGGGAGGGCTACCTCGCAGATACGCAGTATTTT.

The chain employs TRBV3-1 and TRBJ2-5, with a weak D call TRBD2 (5 bases). This CDR3 is built from 15 residues. V gave up 2 bases and J gave up 0 bases, with 10 bases separating them. Per germline, CDR1 LGHDT and CDR2 YNNKEL (reference sequence). The CDR3 DNA sequence: TGTGCCAGCAGCCAACGGGGTAGCCACCAAGAGACCCAGTACTTC. This sequence encodes CASSQRGSHQETQYF.

In its sample, this clonotype was seen a few times. The chain has TRBV6-5 and TRBJ2-1; D is perhaps TRBD2 (5 bases). V lost 2 bases and J 0 bases, leaving 8 bases between the germline ends. The CDR3 loop spans 15 amino acids. CDR1 is MNHEY, CDR2 SVGAGI, per germline. CDR3 nucleotides: TGTGCCAGCAGTTACGAGGGCAGCTCCTACAATGAGCAGTTCTTC. It encodes CASSYEGSSYNEQFF.

This clonotype appeared a few times. The J gene is TRBJ2-1, the V gene TRBV24-1; 7 nucleotides agree with TRBD1. Per the germline V gene, CDR1 is KGHDR and CDR2 is SFDVKD. With 7 bases clipped from V and 7 bases from J, the junction kept 0 bases outside the gene matches. The CDR3 is made up of 11 amino acids. The CDR3: CATRTGNEQFF. The DNA for the CDR3 is TGTGCCACCAGGACAGGGAATGAGCAGTTCTTC.

Only a few counts were recorded for this clonotype. This sequence joins TRBV3-1 and TRBJ2-7; tentative D call: TRBD2 (6 bases). Germline CDR1 is LGHDT and CDR2 is YNNKEL (reference sequence). Trimming took 4 bases from V and 3 from J, leaving 16 bases between them. CDR3 length: 15 residues. CDR3 in amino acids: CASSPRLEGYYEQYF. The CDR3 region has the DNA TGTGCCAGCAGCCCCCGACTAGAGGGATACTACGAGCAGTACTTC.

This chain joins TRBV28 and TRBJ2-1; 9 bases match TRBD2. CDR1 and CDR2 from the germline V gene are MDHEN and SYDVKM. The CDR3 spans 15 residues. Trimming removed 7 bases from V and 8 bases from J; junction bases left unmatched: 12. The CDR3 reads CASKNGLAQVHEQFF. CDR3 nucleotides: TGTGCCAGCAAAAACGGACTAGCGCAGGTCCATGAGCAGTTCTTC.

This clonotype has at least ten counts. This chain joins TRBV5-1 and TRBJ2-5; 8 bases are a match to TRBD2. The CDR3 is made up of 14 amino acids. The V gene end was trimmed by 4 bases and the J gene end by 2 bases; junction bases not matched to a gene: 4. CDR1 and CDR2 from the germline V gene are SGHRS and YFSETQ. This chain's CDR3 is CASSPSGGQETQYF. The CDR3 nucleotides read TGCGCCAGCAGCCCCAGCGGGGGACAAGAGACCCAGTACTTC.

This clonotype has just a few counts. The chain couples TRBV24-1 to TRBJ2-1; D call uncertain. CDR3 length: 15 residues. Germline-derived CDR1 and CDR2 are KGHDR and SFDVKD. V lost 4 bases and J lost 3, with 12 bases in between. The CDR3 DNA sequence: TGTGCCACCAGTGAAGGTACTTACCGCTACAATGAGCAGTTCTTC. Amino acids: CATSEGTYRYNEQFF.

V gene TRBV5-5 combines with J gene TRBJ2-7; TRBD1 matches at 11 bases. Trimming cost V 4 bases and J 3 bases; bases outside gene matches: 3. Germline V gene data show CDR1 as SGHKS and CDR2 as YYEKEE (reference sequence). CDR3 size: 14 residues. The CDR3 loop is CASSAGQGVYEQYF. CDR3 nucleotide sequence: TGTGCCAGCAGCGCGGGACAGGGGGTCTACGAGCAGTACTTC. The full variable domain, rest sourced from reference TRBV5-5 and TRBJ2-7, is DAGVTQSPTHLIKTRGQQVTLRCSPISGHKSVSWYQQVLGQGPQFIFQYYEKEERGRGNFPDRFSARQFPNYSSELNVNALLLGDSALYLCASSAGQGVYEQYFGPGTRLTVT.

This clonotype has more than one count but fewer than ten. This sequence joins TRBV9 and TRBJ2-2; 7 nucleotides agree with TRBD1. The CDR3 is 16 residues long. Germline CDR1 and CDR2: SGDLS and YYNGEE. V gave up 0 bases and J gave up 0 bases; unmatched junction bases: 2. Here the CDR3 DNA reads TGTGCCAGCAGCGTAGAGGGGGCCACGAACACCGGGGAGCTGTTTTTT. Encoded protein: CASSVEGATNTGELFF.

This clonotype has just a few counts. V usage is TRBV5-1 and J usage is TRBJ2-1; D might be TRBD1 (5 bases). The CDR3 covers 13 residues. V lost 7 bases, J lost 3 bases, and 11 bases lay in between. Germline V gene data show CDR1 as SGHRS and CDR2 as YFSETQ. The chain's CDR3 is CASGDSYYNEQFF. Here the CDR3 DNA reads TGCGCCAGCGGCGACAGCTACTACAATGAGCAGTTCTTC.